This T cell receptor (beta chain) was captured by sequencing in a study of T-cell memory formation after mild COVID-19. Germline assignment: CDR1 KGHDR and CDR2 SFDVKD. This CDR3 is 16 amino acids long. With V trimmed by 3 bases and J by 2 bases, 4 bases remained unmatched. In TCRdb, the 5' RACE reads were re-called with MiXCR into one record per CDR3 protein. The sample has about 100,000 distinct CDR3 sequences; around 10% are singletons. Input material: PBMCs or a T cell subset sorted from them (not recorded which). The chain recombines TRBV24-1 with TRBJ2-3; 10 bases line up with TRBD1. The receptor was derived from a young man who had mild COVID-19 (a few samples of this study predate the infection). Cell type and time point are not known. CDR3 DNA: TGTGCCACCAGTGATCCCGGGACAGGGGACACAGATACGCAGTATTTT. It translates to CATSDPGTGDTDTQYF.